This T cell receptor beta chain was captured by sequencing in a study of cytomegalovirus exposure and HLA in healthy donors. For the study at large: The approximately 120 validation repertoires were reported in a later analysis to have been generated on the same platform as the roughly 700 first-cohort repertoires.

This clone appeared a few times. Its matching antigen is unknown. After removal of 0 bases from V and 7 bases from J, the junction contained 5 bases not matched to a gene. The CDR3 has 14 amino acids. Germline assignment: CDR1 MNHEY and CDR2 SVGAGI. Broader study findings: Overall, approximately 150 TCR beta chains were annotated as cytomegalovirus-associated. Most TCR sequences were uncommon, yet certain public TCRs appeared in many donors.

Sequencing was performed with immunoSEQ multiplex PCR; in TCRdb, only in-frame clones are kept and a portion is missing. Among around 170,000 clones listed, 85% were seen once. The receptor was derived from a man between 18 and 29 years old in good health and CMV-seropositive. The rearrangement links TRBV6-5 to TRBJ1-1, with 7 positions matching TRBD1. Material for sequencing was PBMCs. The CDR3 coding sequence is TGTGCCAGCAGTTACTCGTGGGACAGCCTTGAAGCTTTCTTT. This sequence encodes CASSYSWDSLEAFF.